One and the same sample provided the 3 T cell receptor beta chains below, sequenced in a study of blood T cell repertoires in COVID-19. Profiling relied on immunoSEQ multiplex PCR, and the TCRdb table lists in-frame clones only, not all of them. Of tens of thousands of clones detected, 70% to 85% appear once; the ten largest clones hold 20% to 25%. Source material: peripheral blood. The source of these receptors is a woman aged 60-75 years in a cohort sampled during active or convalescent COVID-19.

The chain couples TRBV7-8 to TRBJ2-2, with 8 bases matching TRBD1. V shed 7 bases and J 4 bases; nucleotides not matched to a gene: 5. Germline lookup yields CDR1 SGHVS and CDR2 FQNEAQ. The CDR3 totals 14 residues. CDR3 amino acids: CASKPTGGTGELFF. In DNA, the CDR3 is TGTGCCAGCAAACCAACAGGGGGCACCGGGGAGCTGTTTTTT.

The chain joins TRBV19 to TRBJ2-1, with D possibly TRBD1 on 8 matching bases. The ends were cut back, 9 bases at V and 3 bases at J, with 21 bases in the middle. This CDR3 comprises 16 residues. Germline loops: CDR1 LNHDA, CDR2 SQIVND (reference sequence). In nucleotides, the CDR3 is TGTGCCAGCAGCGGGAACAGGGGGGCGGTCTACAATGAGCAGTTCTTC. As protein: CASSGNRGAVYNEQFF.

The J gene is TRBJ2-6, the V gene TRBV12-3 or TRBV12-4, with D unresolved. Trimming took 5 bases from V and 4 from J, leaving 6 bases between them. This CDR3 spans 13 amino acids. CDR3 sequence: CASSPSGANVLTF. The CDR3 DNA follows: TGTGCCAGCAGTCCCTCCGGGGCCAACGTCCTGACTTTC.